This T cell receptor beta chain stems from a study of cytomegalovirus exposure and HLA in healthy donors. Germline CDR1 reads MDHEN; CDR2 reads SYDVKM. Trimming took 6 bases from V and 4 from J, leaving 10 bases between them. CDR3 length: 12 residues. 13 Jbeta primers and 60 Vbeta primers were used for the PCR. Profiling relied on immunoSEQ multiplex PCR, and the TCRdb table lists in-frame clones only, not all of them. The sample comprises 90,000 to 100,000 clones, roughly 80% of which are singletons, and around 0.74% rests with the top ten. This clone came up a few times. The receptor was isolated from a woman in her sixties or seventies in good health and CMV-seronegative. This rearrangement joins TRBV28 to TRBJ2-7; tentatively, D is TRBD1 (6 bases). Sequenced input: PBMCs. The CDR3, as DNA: TGTGCCAGCAGCCCAGGGGTTTACGAGCAGTACTTC. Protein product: CASSPGVYEQYF.